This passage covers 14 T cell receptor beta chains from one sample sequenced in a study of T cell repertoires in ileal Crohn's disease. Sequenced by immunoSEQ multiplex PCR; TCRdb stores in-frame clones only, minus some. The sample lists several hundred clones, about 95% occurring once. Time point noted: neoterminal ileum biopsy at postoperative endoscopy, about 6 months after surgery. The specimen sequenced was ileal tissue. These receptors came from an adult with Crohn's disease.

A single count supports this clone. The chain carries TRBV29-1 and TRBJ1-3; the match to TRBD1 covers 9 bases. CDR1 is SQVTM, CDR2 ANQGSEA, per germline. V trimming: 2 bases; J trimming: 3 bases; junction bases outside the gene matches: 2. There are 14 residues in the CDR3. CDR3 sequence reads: CSVETGGYGNTIYF. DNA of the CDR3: TGCAGCGTTGAAACAGGGGGCTATGGAAACACCATATATTTT.

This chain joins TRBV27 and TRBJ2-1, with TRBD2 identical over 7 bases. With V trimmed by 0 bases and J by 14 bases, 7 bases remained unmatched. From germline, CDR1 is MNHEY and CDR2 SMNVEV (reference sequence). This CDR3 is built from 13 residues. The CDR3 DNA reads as TGTGCCAGCAGTTTATCGGGGGGGTTCAACAAGTTCTTC. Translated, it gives CASSLSGGFNKFF.

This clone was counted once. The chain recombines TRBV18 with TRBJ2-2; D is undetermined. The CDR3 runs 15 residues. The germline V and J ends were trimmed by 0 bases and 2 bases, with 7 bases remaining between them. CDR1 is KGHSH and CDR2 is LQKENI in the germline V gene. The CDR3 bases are TGTGCCAGCTCACCACCAAAGGACAACACCGGGGAGCTGTTTTTT. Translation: CASSPPKDNTGELFF.

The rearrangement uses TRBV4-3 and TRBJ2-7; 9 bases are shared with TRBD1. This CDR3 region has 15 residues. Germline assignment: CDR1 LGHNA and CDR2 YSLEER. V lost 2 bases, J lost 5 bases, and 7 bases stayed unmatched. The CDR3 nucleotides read TGCGCCAGCAGCCAAATCAGGACAGGGGCCCACGAGCAGTACTTC. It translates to CASSQIRTGAHEQYF.

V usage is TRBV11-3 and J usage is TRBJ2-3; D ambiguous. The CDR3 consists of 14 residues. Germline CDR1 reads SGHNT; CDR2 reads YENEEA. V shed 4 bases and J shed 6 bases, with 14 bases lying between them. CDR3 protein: CASSSGSFPDTQYF. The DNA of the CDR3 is TGTGCCAGCAGCTCCGGCTCTTTTCCGGATACGCAGTATTTT.

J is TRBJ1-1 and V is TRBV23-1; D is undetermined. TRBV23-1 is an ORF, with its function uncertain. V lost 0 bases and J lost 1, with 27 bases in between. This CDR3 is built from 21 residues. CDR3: CASSQSWGRAGSYRENTEAFF. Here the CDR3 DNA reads TGCGCCAGCAGTCAATCTTGGGGAAGGGCAGGCAGTTATCGGGAGAACACTGAAGCTTTCTTT.

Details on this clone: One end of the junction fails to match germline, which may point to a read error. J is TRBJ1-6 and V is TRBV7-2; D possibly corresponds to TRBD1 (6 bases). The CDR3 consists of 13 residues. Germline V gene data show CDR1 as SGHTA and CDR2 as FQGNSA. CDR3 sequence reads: CASSLGDTLPLHF. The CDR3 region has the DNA TGTGCCAGCAGCTTAGGGGACACCCTACCCCTTCACTTT. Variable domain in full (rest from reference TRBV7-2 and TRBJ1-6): GAGVSQSPSNKVTEKGKDVELRCDPISGHTALYWYRQSLGQGLEFLIYFQGNSAPDKSGLPSDRFSAERTGGSVSTLTIQRTQQEDSAVYLCASSLGDTLPLHFGNGTRLTVT.

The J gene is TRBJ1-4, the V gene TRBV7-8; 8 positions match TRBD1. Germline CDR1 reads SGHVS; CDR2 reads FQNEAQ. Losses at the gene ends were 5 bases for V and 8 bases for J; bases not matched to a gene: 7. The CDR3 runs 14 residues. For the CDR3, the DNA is TGTGCCAGCAGCATGGGGACAGGTGGAGAAAAACTGTTTTTT. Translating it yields CASSMGTGGEKLFF.

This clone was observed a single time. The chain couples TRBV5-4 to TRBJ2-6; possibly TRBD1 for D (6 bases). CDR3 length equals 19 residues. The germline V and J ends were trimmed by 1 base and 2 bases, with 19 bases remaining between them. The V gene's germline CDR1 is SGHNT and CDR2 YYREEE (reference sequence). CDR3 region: CASSLWDIRVVAGANVLTF. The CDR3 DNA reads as TGTGCCAGCAGCTTGTGGGACATCAGGGTGGTAGCTGGGGCCAACGTCCTGACTTTC.

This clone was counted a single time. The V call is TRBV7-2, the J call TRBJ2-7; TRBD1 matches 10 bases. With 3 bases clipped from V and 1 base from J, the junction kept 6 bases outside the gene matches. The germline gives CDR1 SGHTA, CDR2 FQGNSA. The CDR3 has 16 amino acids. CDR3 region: CASSFLWDRGSYEQYF. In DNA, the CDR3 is TGTGCCAGCAGCTTCCTTTGGGACAGGGGATCCTACGAGCAGTACTTC. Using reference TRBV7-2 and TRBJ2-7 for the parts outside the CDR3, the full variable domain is GAGVSQSPSNKVTEKGKDVELRCDPISGHTALYWYRQSLGQGLEFLIYFQGNSAPDKSGLPSDRFSAERTGGSVSTLTIQRTQQEDSAVYLCASSFLWDRGSYEQYFGPGTRLTVT.

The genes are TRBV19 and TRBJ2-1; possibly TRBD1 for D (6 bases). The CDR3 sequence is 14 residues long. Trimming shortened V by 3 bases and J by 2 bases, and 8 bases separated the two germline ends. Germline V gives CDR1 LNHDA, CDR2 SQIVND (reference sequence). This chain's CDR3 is CASSMAGAYNEQFF. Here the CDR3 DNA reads TGTGCCAGTAGTATGGCAGGGGCCTACAATGAGCAGTTCTTC.

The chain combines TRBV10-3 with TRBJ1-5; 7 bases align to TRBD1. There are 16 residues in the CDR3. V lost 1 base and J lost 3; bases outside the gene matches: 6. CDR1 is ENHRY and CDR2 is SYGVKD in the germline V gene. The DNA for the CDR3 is TGTGCCATCAGTGAGTATGGGACAGCCACCAATCAGCCCCAGCATTTT. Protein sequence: CAISEYGTATNQPQHF.

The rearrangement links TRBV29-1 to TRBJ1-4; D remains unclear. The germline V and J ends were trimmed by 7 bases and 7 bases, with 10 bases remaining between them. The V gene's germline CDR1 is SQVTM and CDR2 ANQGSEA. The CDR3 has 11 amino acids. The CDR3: CSAFRSEKLFF. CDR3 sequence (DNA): TGCAGCGCCTTCCGCAGTGAAAAACTGTTTTTT. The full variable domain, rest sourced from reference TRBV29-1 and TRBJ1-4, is SAVISQKPSRDICQRGTSLTIQCQVDSQVTMMFWYRQQPGQSLTLIATANQGSEATYESGFVIDKFPISRPNLTFSTLTVSNMSPEDSSIYLCSAFRSEKLFFGSGTQLSVL.

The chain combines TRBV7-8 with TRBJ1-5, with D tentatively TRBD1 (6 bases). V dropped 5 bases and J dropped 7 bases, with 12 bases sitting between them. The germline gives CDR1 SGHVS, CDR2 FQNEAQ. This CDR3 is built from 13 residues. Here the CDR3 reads CASSRDILQPQHF. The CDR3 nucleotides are TGTGCCAGCAGCCGGGACATTTTACAGCCCCAGCATTTT.